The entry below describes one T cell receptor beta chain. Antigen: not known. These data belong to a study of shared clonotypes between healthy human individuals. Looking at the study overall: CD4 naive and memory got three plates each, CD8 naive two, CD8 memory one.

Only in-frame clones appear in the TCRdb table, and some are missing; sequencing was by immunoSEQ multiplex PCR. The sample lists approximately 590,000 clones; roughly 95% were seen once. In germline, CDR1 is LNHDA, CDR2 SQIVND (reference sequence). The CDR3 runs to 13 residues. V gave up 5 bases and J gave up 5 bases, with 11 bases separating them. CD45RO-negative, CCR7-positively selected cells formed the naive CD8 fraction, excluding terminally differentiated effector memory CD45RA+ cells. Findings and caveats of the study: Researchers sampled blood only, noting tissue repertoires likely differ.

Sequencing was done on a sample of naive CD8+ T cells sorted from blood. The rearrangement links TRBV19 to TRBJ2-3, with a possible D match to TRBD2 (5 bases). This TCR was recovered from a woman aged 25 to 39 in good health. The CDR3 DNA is TGTGCCAGTAGTGGACGACTAAAAGATACGCAGTATTTT. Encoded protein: CASSGRLKDTQYF.